This passage covers 13 T cell receptor beta chains from one sample sequenced in a study of regulatory and conventional T cells in RAG deficiency. Blood CD4+ CD25-low CD127-high conventional T cells supplied the genomic DNA template. Produced via immunoSEQ multiplex PCR; TCRdb's table is partial and in-frame only. Found here are 20,000 to 25,000 clones, 95% to 97% of them singletons; the top ten hold around 1.4%. These data were likewise used in another study, on regulatory T cells. As that study records: The PCR used 52 TRBV and 13 TRBJ primers.

Sequencing used CD25- CD4+ T cells sorted from blood. Receptors were obtained from a human donor in good health.

Concerning this clone itself: Different DNA sequences within this sample yield the same CDR3. This chain joins TRBV9 and TRBJ2-3; the D is unclear. V was trimmed by 5 bases and J by 0 bases, leaving 16 bases between them. The CDR3 runs to 16 residues. Germline CDR1 SGDLS, CDR2 YYNGEE. The CDR3 DNA follows: TGTGCCAGCAGTAACGAGGTCGTCGGGAGCACAGATACGCAGTATTTT. Amino acid sequence: CASSNEVVGSTDTQYF.

V and J are TRBV2 and TRBJ1-3, with 7 positions matching TRBD1. With V trimmed by 6 bases and J by 5 bases, 10 bases remained unmatched. CDR3 length equals 15 residues. CDR1 SNHLY and CDR2 FYNNEI come from the germline V gene. The CDR3 DNA follows: TGTGCCAGCAGGGATACCCGGGACAGTAGAAACACCATATATTTT. Translated, it gives CASRDTRDSRNTIYF.

In this sample, this clone turned up a few times. The rearrangement links TRBV7-2 to TRBJ1-3; no clear D. The germline V and J ends were trimmed by 5 bases and 0 bases, with 11 bases remaining between them. CDR3 length: 15 amino acids. Germline V CDR1 and CDR2: SGHTA, FQGNSA. The DNA for the CDR3 is TGTGCCAGCAGCGAATACCGGGACTCTGGAAACACCATATATTTT. This gives the protein CASSEYRDSGNTIYF.

This clone has more than one count but fewer than ten. This chain connects TRBV7-2 to TRBJ1-1; no firm D call. Germline-derived CDR1 and CDR2 are SGHTA and FQGNSA. This CDR3 comprises 13 residues. Trimming removed 5 bases from V and 0 bases from J, with 7 bases in between. DNA of the CDR3: TGTGCCAGCAGCCCTTACATGAACACTGAAGCTTTCTTT. The encoded protein is CASSPYMNTEAFF.

The genes are TRBV4-1 and TRBJ1-5; TRBD1 agrees at 10 bases. Germline CDR1 and CDR2: MGHRA and YSYEKL. The CDR3 contains 14 residues. Germline trimming cut 1 base from V and 6 bases from J; bases unmatched to any gene: 0. The CDR3 DNA sequence: TGCGCCAGCAGCCAAGGACAGGGGGCTCAGCCCCAGCATTTT. Translation: CASSQGQGAQPQHF.

V gene TRBV9 combines with J gene TRBJ2-3, with 13 bases that match TRBD2. CDR3 size: 17 residues. V lost 0 bases and J lost 1; bases outside the gene matches: 2. Germline CDR1 and CDR2: SGDLS and YYNGEE. CDR3 protein: CASSVGGTSGGTDTQYF. The CDR3 nucleotides are TGTGCCAGCAGCGTAGGGGGGACTAGCGGGGGCACAGATACGCAGTATTTT.

This clone came up a few times. The V gene is TRBV6-5, the J gene TRBJ1-5, with D perhaps TRBD1 (5 bases). Trimming cost V 5 bases and J 4 bases, with 6 bases left between them. Germline loops: CDR1 MNHEY, CDR2 SVGAGI. The CDR3 is made up of 12 amino acids. This chain's CDR3 is CASSQGNQPQHF. DNA of the CDR3: TGTGCCAGCAGTCAGGGTAATCAGCCCCAGCATTTT.

In DNA, the CDR3 is TGTGCCAGCAGTGAATCTATCGGGACAGGGAAAGAGACCCAGTACTTC. It encodes CASSESIGTGKETQYF. The chain carries TRBV25-1 and TRBJ2-5; 9 bases fit TRBD1. This CDR3 region has 16 residues. The germline V gene encodes CDR1 MGHDK and CDR2 SYGVNS. The ends lost 1 base at V and 3 bases at J; junction bases unmatched: 6. Combining the CDR3 with reference TRBV25-1 and TRBJ2-5 gives the whole variable domain EADIYQTPRYLVIGTGKKITLECSQTMGHDKMYWYQQDPGMELHLIHYSYGVNSTEKGDLSSESTVSRIRTEHFPLTLESARPSHTSQYLCASSESIGTGKETQYFGPGTRLLVL.

The chain links TRBV30 to TRBJ1-1; a weak D match, TRBD1 (5 bases). This CDR3 spans 11 amino acids. Per germline, CDR1 GTSNPN and CDR2 SVGIG (reference sequence). V dropped 2 bases and J dropped 10 bases, with 11 bases sitting between them. The CDR3 sequence: CAWSPGWGAFF. CDR3 bases: TGTGCCTGGAGTCCAGGGTGGGGAGCTTTCTTT.

This rearrangement joins TRBV6-1 to TRBJ2-1; TRBD2 agrees at 8 bases. This CDR3 region has 14 residues. Germline V CDR1 and CDR2: MNHNS, SASEGT. V was pared by 2 bases and J by 5 bases, with 2 bases of the junction left unmatched. The CDR3 DNA reads as TGTGCCAGCAGTGAATCGGGGGGGGACAATGAGCAGTTCTTC. It is translated as CASSESGGDNEQFF.

V gene TRBV19 combines with J gene TRBJ1-2; 8 bases map to TRBD1. The ends lost 7 bases at V and 3 bases at J; junction bases unmatched: 13. There are 16 residues in the CDR3. Germline V gene lookup returns CDR1 LNHDA and CDR2 SQIVND (reference sequence). CDR3 sequence: CASIRTGLGSDYGYTF. Here the CDR3 DNA reads TGTGCCAGTATAAGGACAGGGTTGGGCTCCGACTATGGCTACACCTTC.

This chain joins TRBV4-3 and TRBJ1-4, with a weak D call TRBD1 (5 bases). Per the germline V gene, CDR1 is LGHNA and CDR2 is YSLEER. The germline V and J ends were trimmed by 0 bases and 5 bases, with 10 bases remaining between them. The length of the CDR3 is 15 residues. The CDR3 DNA is TGCGCCAGCAGCCAAGATGACAGCCCCAATGAAAAACTGTTTTTT. Translated, it gives CASSQDDSPNEKLFF.

Only one count was recorded for this clone. The chain recombines TRBV7-2 with TRBJ2-1; 8 bases line up with TRBD1. The CDR3 spans 16 residues. V trimming: 5 bases; J trimming: 3 bases; junction bases outside the gene matches: 9. The germline V gene has CDR1 SGHTA and CDR2 FQGNSA. CDR3 in amino acids: CASSRRQGTGYNEQFF. CDR3 nucleotides: TGTGCCAGCAGCCGACGACAGGGGACGGGCTACAATGAGCAGTTCTTC. The full variable domain, completed using reference TRBV7-2 and TRBJ2-1, is GAGVSQSPSNKVTEKGKDVELRCDPISGHTALYWYRQSLGQGLEFLIYFQGNSAPDKSGLPSDRFSAERTGGSVSTLTIQRTQQEDSAVYLCASSRRQGTGYNEQFFGPGTRLTVL.